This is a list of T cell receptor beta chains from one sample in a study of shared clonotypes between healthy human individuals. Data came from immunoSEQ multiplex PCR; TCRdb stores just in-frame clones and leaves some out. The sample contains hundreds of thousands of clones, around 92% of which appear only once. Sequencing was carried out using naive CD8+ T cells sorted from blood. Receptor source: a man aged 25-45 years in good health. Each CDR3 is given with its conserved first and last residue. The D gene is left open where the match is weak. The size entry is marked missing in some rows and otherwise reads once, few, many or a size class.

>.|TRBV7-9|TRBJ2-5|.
CASSGSIETQYF
TGTGCCAGCAGCGGATCTATCGAGACCCAGTACTTC
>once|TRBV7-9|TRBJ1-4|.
CASSSPNEKLFF
TGTGCCAGCAGCTCCCCGAATGAAAAACTGTTTTTT
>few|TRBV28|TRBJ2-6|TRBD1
CASSLTGSSGANVLTF
TGTGCCAGCAGTTTGACAGGGAGCTCTGGGGCCAACGTCCTGACTTTC
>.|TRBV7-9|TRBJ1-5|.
CASSLGDYNQPQHF
TGTGCCAGCAGCTTGGGGGATTACAATCAGCCCCAGCATTTT
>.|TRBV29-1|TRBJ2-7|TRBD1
CSVRTGLSYEQYF
TGCAGCGTTCGGACAGGCCTCTCCTACGAGCAGTACTTC
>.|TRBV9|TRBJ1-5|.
CASSVDGGLNQPQHF
TGTGCCAGCAGCGTAGACGGCGGACTCAATCAGCCCCAGCATTTT
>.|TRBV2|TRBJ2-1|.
CASSNDPGHPYNEQFF
TGTGCCAGCAGTAACGACCCGGGACACCCCTACAATGAGCAGTTCTTC
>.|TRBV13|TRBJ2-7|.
CASSPSRITYEQYF
TGTGCCAGCAGCCCATCCCGAATAACCTACGAGCAGTACTTC
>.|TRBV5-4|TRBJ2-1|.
CASSSRMKQFF
TGTGCCAGCAGCTCGAGGATGAAGCAGTTCTTC
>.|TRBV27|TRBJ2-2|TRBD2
CASTGGATGELFF
TGTGCCAGCACCGGGGGGGCTACCGGGGAGCTGTTTTTT
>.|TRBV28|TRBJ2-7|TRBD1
CASSLRTGGFRIEQYF
TGTGCCAGCAGTTTAAGGACAGGGGGCTTTAGGATCGAGCAGTACTTC
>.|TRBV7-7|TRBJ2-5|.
CASSLWQEATQYF
TGTGCTAGCAGCTTATGGCAGGAGGCGACCCAGTACTTC
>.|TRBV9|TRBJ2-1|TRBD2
CASTGRDSYNEQFF
TGTGCCAGCACCGGGAGGGATTCCTACAATGAGCAGTTCTTC
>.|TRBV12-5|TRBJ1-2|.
CASGTGGLDYGYTF
TGTGCTAGTGGGACCGGGGGACTAGACTATGGCTACACCTTC
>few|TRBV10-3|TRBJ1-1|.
CAISGPHGEYNTEAFF
TGTGCCATCAGTGGGCCCCACGGGGAATATAACACTGAAGCTTTCTTT
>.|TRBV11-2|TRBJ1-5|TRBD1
CASSLGDRTGGSNQPQHF
TGTGCCAGCAGCTTAGGAGACAGGACAGGTGGGAGCAATCAGCCCCAGCATTTT
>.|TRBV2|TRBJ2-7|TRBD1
CASGQGGSYEQYF
TGTGCCAGCGGACAGGGGGGGTCCTACGAGCAGTACTTC